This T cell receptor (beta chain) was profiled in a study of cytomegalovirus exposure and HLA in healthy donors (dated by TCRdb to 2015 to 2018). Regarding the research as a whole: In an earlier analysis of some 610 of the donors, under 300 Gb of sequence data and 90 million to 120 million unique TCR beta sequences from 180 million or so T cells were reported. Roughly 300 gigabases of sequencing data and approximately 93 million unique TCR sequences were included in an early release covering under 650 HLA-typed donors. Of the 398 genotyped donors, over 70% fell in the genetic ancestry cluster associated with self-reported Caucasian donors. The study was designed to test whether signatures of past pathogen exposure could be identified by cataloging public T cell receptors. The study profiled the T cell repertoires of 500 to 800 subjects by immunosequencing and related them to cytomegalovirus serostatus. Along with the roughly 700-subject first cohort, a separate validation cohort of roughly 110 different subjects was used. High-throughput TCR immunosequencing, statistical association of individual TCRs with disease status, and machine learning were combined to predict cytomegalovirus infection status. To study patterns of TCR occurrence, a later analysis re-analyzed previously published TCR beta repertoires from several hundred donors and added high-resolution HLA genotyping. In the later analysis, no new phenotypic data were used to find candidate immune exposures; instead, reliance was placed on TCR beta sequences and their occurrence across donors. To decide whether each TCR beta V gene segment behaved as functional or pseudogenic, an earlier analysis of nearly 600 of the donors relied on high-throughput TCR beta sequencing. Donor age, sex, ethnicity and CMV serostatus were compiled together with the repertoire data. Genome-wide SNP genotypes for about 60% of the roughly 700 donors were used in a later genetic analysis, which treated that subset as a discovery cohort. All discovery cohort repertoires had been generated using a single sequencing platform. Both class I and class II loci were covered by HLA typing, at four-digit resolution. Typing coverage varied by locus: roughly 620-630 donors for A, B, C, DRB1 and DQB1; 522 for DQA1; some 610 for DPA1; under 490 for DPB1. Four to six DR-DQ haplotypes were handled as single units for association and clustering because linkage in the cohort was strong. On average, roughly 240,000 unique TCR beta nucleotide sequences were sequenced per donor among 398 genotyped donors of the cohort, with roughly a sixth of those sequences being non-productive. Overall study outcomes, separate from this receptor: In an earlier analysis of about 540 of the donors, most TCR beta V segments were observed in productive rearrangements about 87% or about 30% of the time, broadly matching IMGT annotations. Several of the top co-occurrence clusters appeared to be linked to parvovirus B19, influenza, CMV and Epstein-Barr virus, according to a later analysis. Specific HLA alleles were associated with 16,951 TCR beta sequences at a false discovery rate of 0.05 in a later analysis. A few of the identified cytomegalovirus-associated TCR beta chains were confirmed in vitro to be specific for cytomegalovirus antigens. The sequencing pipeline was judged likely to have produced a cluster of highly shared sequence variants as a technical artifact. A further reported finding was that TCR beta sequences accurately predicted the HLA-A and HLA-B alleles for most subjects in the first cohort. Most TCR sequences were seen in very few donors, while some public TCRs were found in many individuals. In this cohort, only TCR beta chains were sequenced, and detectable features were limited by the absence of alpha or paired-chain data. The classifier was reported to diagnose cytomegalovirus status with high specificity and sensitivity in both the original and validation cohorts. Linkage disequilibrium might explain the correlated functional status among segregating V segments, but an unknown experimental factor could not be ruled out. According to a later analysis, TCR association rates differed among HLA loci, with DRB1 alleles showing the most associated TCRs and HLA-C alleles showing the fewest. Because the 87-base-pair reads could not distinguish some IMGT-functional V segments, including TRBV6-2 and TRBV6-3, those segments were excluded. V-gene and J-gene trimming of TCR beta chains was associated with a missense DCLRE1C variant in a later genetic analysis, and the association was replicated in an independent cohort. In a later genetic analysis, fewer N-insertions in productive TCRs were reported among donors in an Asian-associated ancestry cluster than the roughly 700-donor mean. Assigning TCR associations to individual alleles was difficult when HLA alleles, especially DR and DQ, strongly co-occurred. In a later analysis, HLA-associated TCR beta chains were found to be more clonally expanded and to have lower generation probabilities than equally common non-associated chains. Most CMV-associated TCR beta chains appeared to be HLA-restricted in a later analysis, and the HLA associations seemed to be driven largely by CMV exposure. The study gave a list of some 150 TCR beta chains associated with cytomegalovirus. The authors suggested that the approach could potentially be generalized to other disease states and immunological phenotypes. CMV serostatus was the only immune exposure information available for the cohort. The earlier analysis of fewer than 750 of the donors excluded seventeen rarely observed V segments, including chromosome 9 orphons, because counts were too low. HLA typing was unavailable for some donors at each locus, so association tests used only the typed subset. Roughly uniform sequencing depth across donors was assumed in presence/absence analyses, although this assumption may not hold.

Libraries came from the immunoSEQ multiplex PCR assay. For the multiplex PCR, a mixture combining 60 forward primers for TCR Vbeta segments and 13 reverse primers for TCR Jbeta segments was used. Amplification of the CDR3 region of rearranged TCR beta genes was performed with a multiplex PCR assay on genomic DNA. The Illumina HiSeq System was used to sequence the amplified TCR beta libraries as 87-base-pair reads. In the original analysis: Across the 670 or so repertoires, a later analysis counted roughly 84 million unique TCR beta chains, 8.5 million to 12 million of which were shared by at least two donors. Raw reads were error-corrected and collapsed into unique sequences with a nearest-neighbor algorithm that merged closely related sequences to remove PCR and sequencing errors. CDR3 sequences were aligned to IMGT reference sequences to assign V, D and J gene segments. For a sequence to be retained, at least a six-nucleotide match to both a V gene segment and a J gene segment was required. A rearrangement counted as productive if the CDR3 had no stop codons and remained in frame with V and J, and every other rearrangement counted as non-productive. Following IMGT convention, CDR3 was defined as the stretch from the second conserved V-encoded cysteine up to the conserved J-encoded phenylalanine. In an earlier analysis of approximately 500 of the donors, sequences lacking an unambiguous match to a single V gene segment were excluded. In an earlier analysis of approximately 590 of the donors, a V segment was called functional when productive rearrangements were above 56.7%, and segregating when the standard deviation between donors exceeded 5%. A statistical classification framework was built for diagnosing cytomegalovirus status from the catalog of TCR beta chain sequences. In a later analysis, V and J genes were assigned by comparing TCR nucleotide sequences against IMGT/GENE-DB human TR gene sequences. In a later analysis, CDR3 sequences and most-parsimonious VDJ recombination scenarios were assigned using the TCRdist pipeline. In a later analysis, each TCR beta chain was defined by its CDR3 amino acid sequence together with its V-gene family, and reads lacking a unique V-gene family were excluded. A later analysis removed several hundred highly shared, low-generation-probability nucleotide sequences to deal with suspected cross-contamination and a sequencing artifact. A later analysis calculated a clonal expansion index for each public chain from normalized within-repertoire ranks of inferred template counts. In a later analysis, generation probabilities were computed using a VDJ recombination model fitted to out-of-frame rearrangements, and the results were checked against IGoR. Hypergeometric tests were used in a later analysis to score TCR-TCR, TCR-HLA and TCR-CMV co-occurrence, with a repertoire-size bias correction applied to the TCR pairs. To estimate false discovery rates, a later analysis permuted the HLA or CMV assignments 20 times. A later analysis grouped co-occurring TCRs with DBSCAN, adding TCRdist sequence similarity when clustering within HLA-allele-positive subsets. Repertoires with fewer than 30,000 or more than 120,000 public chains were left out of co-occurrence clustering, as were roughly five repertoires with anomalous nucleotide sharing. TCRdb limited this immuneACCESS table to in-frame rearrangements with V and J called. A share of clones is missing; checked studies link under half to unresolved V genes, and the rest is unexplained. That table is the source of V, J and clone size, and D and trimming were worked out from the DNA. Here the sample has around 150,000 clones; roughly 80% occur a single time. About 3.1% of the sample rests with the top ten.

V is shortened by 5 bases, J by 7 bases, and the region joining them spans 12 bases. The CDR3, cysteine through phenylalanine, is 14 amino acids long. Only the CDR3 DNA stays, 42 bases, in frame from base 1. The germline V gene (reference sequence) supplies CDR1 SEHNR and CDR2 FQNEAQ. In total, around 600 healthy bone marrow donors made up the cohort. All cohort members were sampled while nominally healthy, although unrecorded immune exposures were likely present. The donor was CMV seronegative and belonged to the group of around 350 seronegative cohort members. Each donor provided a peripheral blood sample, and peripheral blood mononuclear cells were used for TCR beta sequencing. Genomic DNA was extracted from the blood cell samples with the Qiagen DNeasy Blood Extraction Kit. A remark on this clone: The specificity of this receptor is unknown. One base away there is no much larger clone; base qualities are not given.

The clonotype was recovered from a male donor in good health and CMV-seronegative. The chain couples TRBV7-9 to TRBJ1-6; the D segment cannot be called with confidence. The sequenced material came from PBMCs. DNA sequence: TGTGCCAGCAGCATCGGGAGTGGGAATTCACCCCTCCACTTT. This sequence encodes CASSIGSGNSPLHF.